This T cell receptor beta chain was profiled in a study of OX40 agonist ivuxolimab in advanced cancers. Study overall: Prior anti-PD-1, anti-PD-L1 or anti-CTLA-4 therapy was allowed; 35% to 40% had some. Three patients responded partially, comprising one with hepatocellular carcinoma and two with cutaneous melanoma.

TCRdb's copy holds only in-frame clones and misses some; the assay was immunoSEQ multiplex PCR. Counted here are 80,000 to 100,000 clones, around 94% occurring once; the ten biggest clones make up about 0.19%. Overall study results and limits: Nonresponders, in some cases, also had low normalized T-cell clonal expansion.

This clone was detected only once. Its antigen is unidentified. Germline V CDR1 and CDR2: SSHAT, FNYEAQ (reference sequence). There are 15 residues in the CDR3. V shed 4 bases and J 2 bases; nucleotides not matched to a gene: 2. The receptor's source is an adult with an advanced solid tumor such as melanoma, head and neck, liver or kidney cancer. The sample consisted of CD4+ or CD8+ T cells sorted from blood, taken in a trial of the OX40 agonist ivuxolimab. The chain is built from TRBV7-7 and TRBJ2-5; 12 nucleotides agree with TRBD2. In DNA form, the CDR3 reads TGTGCCAGCAGCTCTGGACTAGCGGGACAAGAGACCCAGTACTTC. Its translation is CASSSGLAGQETQYF.